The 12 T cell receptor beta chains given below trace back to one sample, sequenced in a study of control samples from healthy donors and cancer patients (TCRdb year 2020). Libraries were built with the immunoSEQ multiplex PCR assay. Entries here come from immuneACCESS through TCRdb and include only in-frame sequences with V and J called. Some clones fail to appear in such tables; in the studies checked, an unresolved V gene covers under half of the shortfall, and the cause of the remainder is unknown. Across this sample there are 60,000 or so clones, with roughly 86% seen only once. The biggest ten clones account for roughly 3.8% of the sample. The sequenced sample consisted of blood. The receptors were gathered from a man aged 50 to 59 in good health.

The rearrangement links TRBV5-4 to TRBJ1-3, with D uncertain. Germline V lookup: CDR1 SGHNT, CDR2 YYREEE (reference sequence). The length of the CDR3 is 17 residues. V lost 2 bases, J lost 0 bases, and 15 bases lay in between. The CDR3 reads CASSLSTGGYSGNTIYF. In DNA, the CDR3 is TGTGCCAGCAGCTTATCCACGGGAGGGTACTCTGGAAACACCATATATTTT.

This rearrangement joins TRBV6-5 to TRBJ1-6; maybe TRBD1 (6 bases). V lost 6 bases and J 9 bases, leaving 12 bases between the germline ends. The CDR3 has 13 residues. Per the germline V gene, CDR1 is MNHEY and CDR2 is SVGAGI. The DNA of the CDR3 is TGTGCCAGCAGCCGAGGGGGGGGTTCACCCCTCCACTTT. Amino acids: CASSRGGGSPLHF.

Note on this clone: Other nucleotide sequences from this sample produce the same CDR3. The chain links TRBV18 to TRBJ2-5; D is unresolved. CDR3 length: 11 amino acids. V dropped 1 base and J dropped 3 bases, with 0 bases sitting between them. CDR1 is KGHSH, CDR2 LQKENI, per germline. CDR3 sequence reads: CASSPQETQYF. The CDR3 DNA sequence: TGTGCCAGCTCACCACAAGAGACCCAGTACTTC.

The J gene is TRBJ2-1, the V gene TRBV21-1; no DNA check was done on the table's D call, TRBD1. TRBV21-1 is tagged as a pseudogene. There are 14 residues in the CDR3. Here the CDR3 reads CASSTGQEYNEQFF. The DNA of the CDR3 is TGTGCCAGCAGCACCGGACAGGAGTACAATGAGCAGTTCTTC.

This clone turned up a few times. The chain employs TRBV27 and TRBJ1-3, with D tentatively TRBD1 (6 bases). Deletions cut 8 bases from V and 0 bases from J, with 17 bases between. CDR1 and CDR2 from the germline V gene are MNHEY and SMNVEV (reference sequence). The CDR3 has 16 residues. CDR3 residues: CASSQGQLGSGNTIYF. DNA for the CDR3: TGTGCCAGCTCCCAGGGGCAGCTAGGCTCTGGAAACACCATATATTTT.

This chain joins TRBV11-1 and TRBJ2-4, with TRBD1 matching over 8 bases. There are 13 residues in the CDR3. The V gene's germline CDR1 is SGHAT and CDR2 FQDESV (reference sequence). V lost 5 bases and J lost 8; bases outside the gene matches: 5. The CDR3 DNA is TGTGCCAGCAGCCTCAGACAGGGGCACATTCAGTACTTC. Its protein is CASSLRQGHIQYF.

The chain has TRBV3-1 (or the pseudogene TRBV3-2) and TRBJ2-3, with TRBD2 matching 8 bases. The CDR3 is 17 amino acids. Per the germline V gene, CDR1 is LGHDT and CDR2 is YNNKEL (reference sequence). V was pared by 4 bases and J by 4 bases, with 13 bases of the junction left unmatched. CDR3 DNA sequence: TGTGCCAGCAGCCCTTTAGCGGGATCCCCCCTCGCAGATACGCAGTATTTT. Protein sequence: CASSPLAGSPLADTQYF.

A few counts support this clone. CDR3 in DNA: TGTGCCAGCAATGAACTAACTGAAGCCCAGTACTTC. It translates to CASNELTEAQYF. The chain couples TRBV28 to TRBJ2-5; D ambiguous. The CDR3 has 12 residues. The ends were cut back, 7 bases at V and 9 bases at J, with 15 bases in the middle. The germline V gene has CDR1 MDHEN and CDR2 SYDVKM. The complete variable domain, with remaining parts taken from reference TRBV28 and TRBJ2-5, reads DVKVTQSSRYLVKRTGEKVFLECVQDMDHENMFWYRQDPGLGLRLIYFSYDVKMKEKGDIPEGYSVSREKKERFSLILESASTNQTSMYLCASNELTEAQYFGPGTRLLVL.

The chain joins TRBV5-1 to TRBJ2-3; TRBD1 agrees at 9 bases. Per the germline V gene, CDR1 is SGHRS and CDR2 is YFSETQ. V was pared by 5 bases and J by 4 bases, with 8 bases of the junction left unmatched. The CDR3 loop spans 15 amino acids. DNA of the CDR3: TGCGCCAGCAGTTTTGGGACAGGGTCCGCAGATACGCAGTATTTT. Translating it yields CASSFGTGSADTQYF.

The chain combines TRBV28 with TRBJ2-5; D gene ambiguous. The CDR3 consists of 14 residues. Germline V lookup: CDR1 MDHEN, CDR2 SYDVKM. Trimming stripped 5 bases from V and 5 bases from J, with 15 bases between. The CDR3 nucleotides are TGTGCCAGCAGTACCCCAAGGGTGGTGGAGACCCAGTACTTC. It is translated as CASSTPRVVETQYF.

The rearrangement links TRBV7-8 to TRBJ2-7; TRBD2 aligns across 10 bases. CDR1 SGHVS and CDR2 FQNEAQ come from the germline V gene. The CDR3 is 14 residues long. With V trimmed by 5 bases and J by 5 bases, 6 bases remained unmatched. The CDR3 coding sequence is TGTGCCAGCAGCCTGGGACTAGCGAGCGACGAGCAGTACTTC. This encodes CASSLGLASDEQYF.

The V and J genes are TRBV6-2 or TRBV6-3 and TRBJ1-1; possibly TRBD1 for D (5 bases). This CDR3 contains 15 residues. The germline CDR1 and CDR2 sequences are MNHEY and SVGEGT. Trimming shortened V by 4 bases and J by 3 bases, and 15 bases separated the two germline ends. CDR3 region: CASSLVPGGDTEAFF. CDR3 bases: TGTGCCAGCAGTTTGGTCCCTGGGGGGGACACTGAAGCTTTCTTT.